This T cell receptor beta chain is from a study of blood T cell repertoires in COVID-19. Study in general: The samples span acute and convalescent COVID-19 from the United States, Italy and Spain. T cells, B-cell-depleted T cells, or PBMCs supplied cDNA or gDNA.

Original handling: Nucleated cell number was recorded as an estimate derived from reference gene primer amplification. The table came from immunoSEQ multiplex PCR; TCRdb's copy has only in-frame clones and leaves some out. The V and J calls and clone size were taken over from that table, and D and trimming were inferred from the DNA. The sample lists around 200,000 clones; around 90% were seen once. Germline CDR1 and CDR2: MNHEY and SMNVEV (reference sequence). The CDR3 contains 14 residues. V was clipped by 3 bases and J by 3 bases; unmatched bases: 5. The rearrangement uses TRBV27 and TRBJ2-7; 7 nucleotides match TRBD1. Specimen: peripheral blood. This clonotype originated in a man in his forties or fifties with acute or convalescent COVID-19. The CDR3 DNA reads as TGTGCCAGCAGTTTTTCGGGACAGCTCTACGAGCAGTACTTC. Translated, it gives CASSFSGQLYEQYF.